Below, 27 T cell receptor beta chains from the same sample are listed, as sequenced in a study of T cell repertoires in cytomegalovirus infection. TCRdb independently ran MiXCR on the reads; one entry per CDR3 protein. The data show around 360,000 distinct CDR3 sequences, nearly 35% seen once. Their antigen targets remain unknown. The input for sequencing was cultured PBMCs, taken from culture after CMV antigen stimulation. The receptors come from a human donor in good health (CMV status not recorded). Some clones in this sample may be carry-over from other donors' samples.

In nucleotides, the CDR3 is TGTGCCAGCAGCTACTCCACAGGGGACACTGAAGCTTTCTTT. This sequence encodes CASSYSTGDTEAFF. V gene TRBV12-3 or TRBV12-4 combines with J gene TRBJ1-1, with 7 bases identical to TRBD1. CDR3 length equals 14 residues. Trimming cost V 6 bases and J 3 bases; bases outside gene matches: 7.

The J gene is TRBJ2-7, the V gene TRBV7-2; D unresolved. In germline, CDR1 is SGHTA, CDR2 FQGNSA. Trimming shortened V by 0 bases and J by 1 base, and 7 bases separated the two germline ends. There are 14 residues in the CDR3. CDR3 bases: TGTGCCAGCAGCTTAGCGGGATTGTCCTACGAGCAGTACGTC. Its protein is CASSLAGLSYEQYV.

This clonotype was recorded once. This chain uses TRBV7-9 with TRBJ2-7; D is unclear. V shed 4 bases and J shed 3 bases, with 10 bases lying between them. This CDR3 spans 13 amino acids. Germline CDR1 SEHNR, CDR2 FQNEAQ (reference sequence). In DNA form, the CDR3 reads TGTGCCAGCAGCTCGATAGGGCTCTACGAGCAGTACGTC. Translating it yields CASSSIGLYEQYV.

This clonotype occurred a few times. This rearrangement joins TRBV27 to TRBJ1-2, with D possibly being TRBD1 (6 bases). V gave up 4 bases and J gave up 6 bases, with 21 bases separating them. Germline-derived CDR1 and CDR2 are MNHEY and SMNVEV (reference sequence). This CDR3 region has 16 residues. CDR3 protein: CASSSPRTAGPHGYTF. The CDR3 DNA is TGTGCCAGCAGTTCCCCCCGGACAGCCGGACCTCATGGCTACACCTTC.

This chain links TRBV9 with TRBJ1-1; D ambiguous. This CDR3 has 15 residues. CDR1 is SGDLS and CDR2 is YYNGEE in the germline V gene. The V end lost 4 bases, the J end lost 1 base, and 14 bases lay between the germline ends. The CDR3 region is CASSRGHLGNTEAFF. The DNA of the CDR3 is TGTGCCAGCAGCCGGGGTCATCTGGGGAACACTGAAGCTTTCTTT.

This chain connects TRBV19 to TRBJ1-1, with 7 bases fitting TRBD1. Germline CDR1 and CDR2: LNHDA and SQIVND (reference sequence). V lost 6 bases and J lost 0; bases outside the gene matches: 4. The CDR3 covers 14 residues. The CDR3 DNA sequence: TGTGCCAGTAGCGACGACAGGGTGAACACTGAAGCTTTCTTT. This gives the protein CASSDDRVNTEAFF.

The genes are TRBV14 and TRBJ1-4; 9 bases are shared with TRBD1. The CDR3 has 15 amino acids. The trim removed 1 base at V and 8 bases at J, leaving 5 bases unmatched. Germline CDR1 is SGHDN and CDR2 is FVKESK. CDR3 DNA sequence: TGTGCCAGCAGCCAAGGCTACAGGGGGCTCGAAAAACTGTTTTTT. It yields the protein CASSQGYRGLEKLFF.

In its sample, this clonotype was seen a few times. The chain couples TRBV20-1 to TRBJ2-5; D unresolved. V was trimmed by 6 bases and J by 3 bases, leaving 11 bases between them. This CDR3 comprises 12 residues. The germline gives CDR1 DFQATT, CDR2 SNEGSKA (reference sequence). The CDR3 DNA reads as TGCAGTGCGATTACTGGGAAAGAGACCCAGTACTTC. This sequence encodes CSAITGKETQYF.

This clonotype has more than one count but fewer than ten. V and J are TRBV7-8 and TRBJ1-3; D gene ambiguous. The CDR3 is made up of 15 amino acids. The ends were cut back, 2 bases at V and 0 bases at J, with 8 bases in the middle. Germline lookup yields CDR1 SGHVS and CDR2 FQNEAQ. CDR3 in amino acids: CASSLPGHSGNTIYF. CDR3 coding DNA: TGTGCCAGCAGCTTACCGGGCCACTCTGGAAACACCATATATTTT.

This clonotype has a handful of counts. The chain uses TRBV13 and TRBJ2-5; D not resolved. In germline, CDR1 is PRHDT, CDR2 FYEKMQ (reference sequence). V lost 2 bases to trimming and J lost 5 bases, with 12 bases between them. The CDR3 is 14 residues long. The CDR3 spells CASSLFASAETQYF. In DNA form, the CDR3 reads TGTGCCAGCAGCTTATTCGCAAGCGCGGAGACCCAGTACTTC.

The chain employs TRBV12-3 or TRBV12-4 and TRBJ2-5; 9 bases align to TRBD2. The CDR3 covers 13 residues. V lost 1 base to trimming and J lost 7 bases; unmatched junction nucleotides: 1. The CDR3 nucleotides read TGTGCCAGCAGTTTAGGGACTAGCGTGACCCAGTACTTC. Protein: CASSLGTSVTQYF.

The gene calls are TRBV4-3 and TRBJ1-1; possible D gene TRBD1, 6 bases. Germline V gene data show CDR1 as LGHNA and CDR2 as YSLEER. The V end lost 4 bases, the J end lost 0 bases, and 15 bases lay between the germline ends. This CDR3 is built from 16 residues. The CDR3 region has the DNA TGCGCCAGCAGCCGGACAGCATCGGGAGTGAACACTGAAGCTTTCTTT. This translates into CASSRTASGVNTEAFF.

The gene calls are TRBV4-3 and TRBJ2-7, with 10 bases matching TRBD2. The CDR3 totals 16 residues. Germline CDR1 reads LGHNA; CDR2 reads YSLEER. The V segment lost 0 bases and the J segment 0 bases; nucleotides outside the gene matches: 2. CDR3 amino acids: CASSQELAGSSYEQYF. The CDR3 DNA sequence: TGCGCCAGCAGCCAAGAACTAGCGGGAAGCTCCTACGAGCAGTACTTC.

This chain links TRBV7-2 with TRBJ2-2, with D uncertain. The CDR3 loop spans 12 amino acids. Germline CDR1 is SGHTA and CDR2 is FQGNSA. The V gene lost 5 bases and the J gene lost 13 bases, with 14 bases spanning the gap. The CDR3 protein is CASSPRIGLLFF. CDR3 nucleotide sequence: TGTGCCAGCAGCCCGAGGATAGGTTTGCTGTTTTTT.

The genes are TRBV6-5 and TRBJ2-7, with 7 bases aligning to TRBD1. Germline CDR1 MNHEY, CDR2 SVGAGI. This CDR3 is 15 amino acids long. V lost 4 bases, J lost 2 bases, and 8 bases stayed unmatched. DNA of the CDR3: TGTGCCAGCAGTTGGAGCTCACAGGGGACCTACGAGCAGTACTTC. It translates to CASSWSSQGTYEQYF.

This clonotype was counted only a few times. V gene TRBV12-3 or TRBV12-4 combines with J gene TRBJ2-7; 8 bases are shared with TRBD2. This CDR3 region has 19 residues. Losses at the gene ends were 6 bases for V and 4 bases for J; bases not matched to a gene: 23. CDR3 protein: CASSATVTPLLAGGYEQYV. In DNA form, the CDR3 reads TGTGCCAGCAGCGCCACCGTGACGCCCCTATTGGCGGGAGGATACGAGCAGTACGTC.

This clonotype occurred a few times. The V call is TRBV7-8, the J call TRBJ2-3, with no clear D. Germline CDR1 reads SGHVS; CDR2 reads FQNEAQ. This CDR3 comprises 14 residues. Trimming removed 1 base from V and 7 bases from J, with 12 bases in between. CDR3: CASSLEPDRYTQYF. The CDR3, as DNA: TGTGCCAGCAGCTTAGAGCCGGACCGTTATACGCAGTATTTT.

This chain links TRBV19 with TRBJ1-1; D not resolved. The CDR3 covers 14 residues. V shed 3 bases and J shed 4 bases, with 12 bases lying between them. Germline CDR1 reads LNHDA; CDR2 reads SQIVND (reference sequence). The CDR3 region has the DNA TGTGCCAGTAGTATGCAAGGGTCGGGCACTGAAGCTTTCTTT. Translation gives CASSMQGSGTEAFF.

This clonotype was observed at least ten times. The chain joins TRBV11-2 to TRBJ2-1; D may be TRBD1 (7 bases). The germline V gene encodes CDR1 SGHAT and CDR2 FQNNGV. CDR3 size: 15 residues. V was pared by 4 bases and J by 9 bases, with 19 bases between. The CDR3 bases are TGTGCCAGCAGCTCTCCCAGGGGGAGGATTGGTGAGCAGTTCTTC. It codes for CASSSPRGRIGEQFF. The variable domain in full, with the rest retrieved from reference TRBV11-2 and TRBJ2-1, is EAGVAQSPRYKIIEKRQSVAFWCNPISGHATLYWYQQILGQGPKLLIQFQNNGVVDDSQLPKDRFSAERLKGVDSTLKIQPAKLEDSAVYLCASSSPRGRIGEQFFGPGTRLTVL.

Only a few counts were recorded for this clonotype. The V and J genes are TRBV7-3 and TRBJ2-3; tentatively, D is TRBD2 (5 bases). In germline, CDR1 is SGHTA, CDR2 FQGTGA. V was cut by 3 bases and J by 0 bases, with 10 bases left in between. The CDR3 is 15 amino acids. The CDR3: CASSFRAASTDTQYF. The CDR3, as DNA: TGTGCCAGCAGCTTCAGAGCGGCTAGCACAGATACGCAGTATTTT.

The chain links TRBV7-9 to TRBJ1-2, with a weak D call TRBD1 (5 bases). Per germline, CDR1 SEHNR and CDR2 FQNEAQ (reference sequence). Trimming cost V 4 bases and J 2 bases, with 11 bases left between them. This CDR3 region has 14 residues. Here the CDR3 reads CASSSTDRNYGYTF. CDR3 sequence (DNA): TGTGCCAGCAGCTCGACCGACAGAAACTATGGCTACACCTTC.

This clonotype has ten or more counts. This CDR3 reads CASSSSNTGELFF. The CDR3 DNA sequence: TGTGCCAGCAGCAGTAGCAACACCGGGGAGCTGTTTTTT. The chain combines TRBV7-2 with TRBJ2-2; D remains ambiguous. Germline V gene data show CDR1 as SGHTA and CDR2 as FQGNSA. V was trimmed by 5 bases and J by 2 bases, leaving 6 bases between them. This CDR3 is 13 amino acids long.

V usage is TRBV9 and J usage is TRBJ1-1, with 11 bases fitting TRBD1. The CDR3 is 17 residues long. Germline CDR1 reads SGDLS; CDR2 reads YYNGEE. J lost 1 base, V lost 0 bases, and 5 bases had no gene match. For the CDR3, the DNA is TGTGCCAGCAGCGTAGTCCCGGGACAGGGGGGGAACACTGAAGCTTTCTTT. It yields the protein CASSVVPGQGGNTEAFF.

The V gene is TRBV2, the J gene TRBJ2-1; D may be TRBD1 (5 bases). Trimming removed 3 bases at V and 8 bases at J, with 20 bases between. CDR1 is SNHLY and CDR2 is FYNNEI in the germline V gene. This CDR3 is built from 16 residues. CDR3 sequence (DNA): TGTGCCAGCAGTGACCCCCGGACAACCTTAGCCGATGAGCAGTTCTTC. It is translated as CASSDPRTTLADEQFF.

The chain recombines TRBV7-4 with TRBJ1-5, with TRBD1 identical over 8 bases. This CDR3 spans 16 amino acids. The V segment lost 5 bases and the J segment 2 bases; nucleotides outside the gene matches: 8. Germline V gene sequence: CDR1 SGHVT, CDR2 SQSDAQ. This CDR3 is CASSPQGAQGNQPQHF. In nucleotides, the CDR3 is TGTGCCAGCAGCCCCCAGGGGGCGCAGGGCAATCAGCCCCAGCATTTT. The full variable domain, with the rest looked up from reference TRBV7-4 and TRBJ1-5, is GAGVSQSPRYKVAKRGRDVALRCDSISGHVTLYWYRQTLGQGSEVLTYSQSDAQRDKSGRPSGRFSAERPERSVSTLKIQRTEQGDSAVYLCASSPQGAQGNQPQHFGDGTRLSIL.

The chain's CDR3 is CSVGRQGQTFF. The CDR3 bases are TGCAGCGTCGGTCGACAGGGCCAAACTTTCTTT. J is TRBJ1-1 and V is TRBV29-1; 7 bases are shared with TRBD1. Germline trimming cut 6 bases from V and 12 bases from J; bases unmatched to any gene: 10. Germline-derived CDR1 and CDR2 are SQVTM and ANQGSEA. The CDR3 contains 11 residues.

This clonotype has just a few counts. The genes are TRBV6-2 or TRBV6-3 and TRBJ1-1; TRBD1 agrees at 7 bases. The CDR3 has 19 amino acids. Trimming took 6 bases from V and 1 from J; bases not matched to a gene: 20. Germline V gene data show CDR1 as MNHEY and CDR2 as SVGEGT. DNA of the CDR3: TGTGCCAGCAGCTCTACCCCGACAGGGCTCGGTGGGAAGAACACTGAAGCTTTCTTT. The encoded protein is CASSSTPTGLGGKNTEAFF.